The clone carrying this TCR beta chain was observed a few times. This specimen comes from a study of T-cell reconstitution after alpha-beta-depleted transplantation in children. Preparation of the TCRbeta library was carried out with unique molecular identifiers. TCRdb reprocessed the PCR reads with MiXCR, giving one entry per CDR3 protein. The data show approximately 91,000 distinct CDR3 sequences, 6.5% to 8.5% seen once. CDR3 size: 15 residues. Germline CDR1 is KGHSH and CDR2 is LQKENI. V shed 4 bases, J shed 4 bases, and the junction held 7 bases outside the gene matches. The chain joins TRBV18 to TRBJ1-2; 9 bases line up with TRBD1. This receptor was identified in a human donor who donated a stem cell graft to a child with congenital amegakaryocytic thrombocytopenia. This material consisted of PBMCs from the stem cell graft donor, taken from the stem cell graft. CDR3 in amino acids: CASSQQGARVYGYTF. In DNA form, the CDR3 reads TGTGCCAGCTCACAACAGGGGGCGCGAGTCTATGGCTACACCTTC.